Listed here are 18 T cell receptor beta chains from one sample, sequenced in a study of blood T cell repertoires in COVID-19. The assay was immunoSEQ multiplex PCR, and TCRdb's table has in-frame clones only and misses some. The profile shows more than 60,000 clones, around 90% of them singletons. The specimen sequenced was peripheral blood. These receptors were taken from a man aged 50-60 years with acute or convalescent COVID-19.

This clone was counted once. This rearrangement joins TRBV19 to TRBJ2-1; 12 bases line up with TRBD2. The germline V gene has CDR1 LNHDA and CDR2 SQIVND (reference sequence). With V trimmed by 9 bases and J by 2 bases, 11 bases remained unmatched. The CDR3 spans 17 residues. CDR3 loop: CASQKSPSGRAYNEQFF. In DNA, the CDR3 is TGTGCCAGCCAGAAATCTCCTAGCGGGAGGGCCTACAATGAGCAGTTCTTC.

In this sample, this clone turned up once. This chain links TRBV5-1 with TRBJ1-2; no firm D call. The CDR3 spans 17 residues. V lost 7 bases and J 6 bases, leaving 28 bases between the germline ends. Germline lookup yields CDR1 SGHRS and CDR2 YFSETQ. The DNA for the CDR3 is TGCGCCAGCCAGCTTGGAGGTTTAAGGGTCGTACTGGATGGCTACACCTTC. Protein: CASQLGGLRVVLDGYTF.

The chain carries TRBV18 and TRBJ2-7; 8 nucleotides match TRBD1. The V and J ends lost 4 bases and 1 base, in that order; junction bases with no gene match: 12. CDR3 length: 17 residues. CDR1 KGHSH and CDR2 LQKENI come from the germline V gene. CDR3 protein: CASSLLPGGTGSYEQYF. CDR3 sequence (DNA): TGTGCCAGCTCACTCCTCCCAGGTGGGACAGGTTCCTACGAGCAGTACTTC. Looking up the rest from reference TRBV18 and TRBJ2-7 gives the full variable domain: NAGVMQNPRHLVRRRGQEARLRCSPMKGHSHVYWYRQLPEEGLKFMVYLQKENIIDESGMPKERFSAEFPKEGPSILRIQQVVRGDSAAYFCASSLLPGGTGSYEQYFGPGTRLTVT.

By frequency in the sample, this clone is medium-sized (0.01 to 0.1%). The chain combines TRBV25-1 with TRBJ2-7, with 13 bases lining up with TRBD2. This CDR3 has 16 residues. CDR1 is MGHDK, CDR2 SYGVNS, per germline. The junction had 4 bases not matched to a gene; V was cut back by 3 bases and J by 2 bases. The CDR3 bases are TGTGCCAGCAGTGAGAGACTAGCGGGAGGTCCCTACGAGCAGTACTTC. Its protein is CASSERLAGGPYEQYF.

This clone has only one observation. The J gene is TRBJ1-4, the V gene TRBV11-3; the match to TRBD1 covers 8 bases. Per the germline V gene, CDR1 is SGHNT and CDR2 is YENEEA. V shed 5 bases and J 3 bases; nucleotides not matched to a gene: 5. This CDR3 has 15 residues. CDR3 loop: CASSLQGAPNEKLFF. In DNA form, the CDR3 reads TGTGCCAGCAGCCTCCAGGGGGCACCTAATGAAAAACTGTTTTTT.

The V gene is TRBV12-5, the J gene TRBJ2-5; no clear D. In germline, CDR1 is LGHNT, CDR2 FRNRAP. V shed 0 bases and J shed 2 bases, with 4 bases lying between them. The CDR3 covers 13 residues. The CDR3, as DNA: TGTGCTAGTGGTTTGGTGTCTCAAGAGACCCAGTACTTC. Protein sequence: CASGLVSQETQYF.

V is TRBV12-3 or TRBV12-4 and J is TRBJ1-1; 10 bases are a match to TRBD1. CDR3 length equals 11 residues. The trim removed 6 bases at V and 8 bases at J, leaving 0 bases unmatched. The CDR3 region is CASRDRGEAFF. The CDR3 nucleotides read TGTGCCAGCAGGGACAGGGGGGAAGCTTTCTTT.

The CDR3 DNA follows: TGTGCCAGCAGCCAAAGGGGCGTGGATGGCTACACCTTC. Translated, it gives CASSQRGVDGYTF. This rearrangement joins TRBV3-1 (or the pseudogene TRBV3-2) to TRBJ1-2; the D gene is possibly TRBD1 (5 bases). The CDR3 contains 13 residues. Germline loops: CDR1 LGHDT, CDR2 YNNKEL (reference sequence). V was cut by 2 bases and J by 6 bases, with 10 bases left in between.

The genes are TRBV10-2 and TRBJ2-1, with D unclear. With 10 bases removed from V and 7 bases from J, the gap between germline ends came to 2 bases. Germline values: CDR1 WSHSY, CDR2 SAAADI. This CDR3 has 8 amino acids. CDR3 residues: CATNEQFF. The CDR3 DNA reads as TGCGCCACGAATGAGCAGTTCTTC.

The chain combines TRBV18 with TRBJ1-5; no clear D. V was trimmed by 6 bases and J by 8 bases, leaving 14 bases between them. CDR1 and CDR2 from the germline V gene are KGHSH and LQKENI. The CDR3 totals 13 residues. The CDR3 sequence is CASSVTPREPQHF. The CDR3 DNA sequence: TGTGCCAGCTCGGTTACCCCCCGGGAGCCCCAGCATTTT.

V usage is TRBV2 and J usage is TRBJ1-1; D unresolved. Germline-derived CDR1 and CDR2 are SNHLY and FYNNEI. The CDR3 is made up of 14 amino acids. With 0 bases removed from V and 0 bases from J, the gap between germline ends came to 5 bases. DNA of the CDR3: TGTGCCAGCAGTGAAGCACCGGTGAACACTGAAGCTTTCTTT. It is translated as CASSEAPVNTEAFF.

The gene calls are TRBV7-9 and TRBJ2-5, with 12 nucleotides matching TRBD2. V was pared by 2 bases and J by 4 bases, with 5 bases of the junction left unmatched. This CDR3 is 16 amino acids long. CDR1 and CDR2 (germline): SEHNR, FQNEAQ (reference sequence). This CDR3 is CASSLSPGLAGETQYF. The DNA for the CDR3 is TGTGCCAGCAGCTTATCCCCGGGACTAGCGGGAGAGACCCAGTACTTC.

Within the sample, this clone is large. The gene calls are TRBV3-1 (or the pseudogene TRBV3-2) and TRBJ2-7; TRBD2 matches 8 bases. Germline CDR1 and CDR2: LGHDT and YNNKEL (reference sequence). This CDR3 spans 14 amino acids. V lost 3 bases and J lost 3; bases outside the gene matches: 4. The CDR3 nucleotides are TGTGCCAGCAGCCAGAGGGGACTAGACTACGAGCAGTACTTC. Translated, it gives CASSQRGLDYEQYF.

The J gene is TRBJ2-2, the V gene TRBV27; 9 bases are shared with TRBD1. CDR1 and CDR2 (germline): MNHEY, SMNVEV (reference sequence). V gave up 7 bases and J gave up 5 bases; unmatched junction bases: 11. There are 16 residues in the CDR3. CDR3 sequence reads: CASTRGTGYQTGELFF. CDR3 coding DNA: TGTGCCAGCACACGAGGGACAGGGTACCAAACCGGGGAGCTGTTTTTT.

The gene calls are TRBV10-2 and TRBJ1-5; 9 bases match TRBD1. The CDR3 totals 18 residues. Germline lookup yields CDR1 WSHSY and CDR2 SAAADI. J gave up 5 bases and V 0 bases, and 11 bases lay outside the gene matches. The CDR3, as DNA: TGCGCCAGCAGTGAGTCTAAAGTCGGACAGGGGAGACATCAGCCCCAGCATTTT. Its protein product is CASSESKVGQGRHQPQHF.

V and J are TRBV15 and TRBJ2-1; possibly TRBD1 for D (6 bases). Per germline, CDR1 LNHNV and CDR2 YYDKDF (reference sequence). V lost 6 bases and J lost 12, with 15 bases in between. The CDR3 length is 12 residues. CDR3: CATRNNRARQFF. CDR3 in DNA: TGTGCCACCAGAAACAACAGGGCTCGGCAGTTCTTC.

This sequence joins TRBV12-5 and TRBJ1-2; 7 bases map to TRBD1. V lost 0 bases and J lost 2; bases outside the gene matches: 24. The germline gives CDR1 LGHNT, CDR2 FRNRAP. This CDR3 has 22 amino acids. The CDR3 region has the DNA TGTGCTAGTGGTTTGGTACTCAATTTTGACACGGGACAGACAATACCGAACTATGGCTACACCTTC. Its translation: CASGLVLNFDTGQTIPNYGYTF.

This clone was counted a single time. The V gene is TRBV28, the J gene TRBJ1-3; 9 bases align to TRBD1. This CDR3 region has 14 residues. Germline-derived CDR1 and CDR2 are MDHEN and SYDVKM. V was pared by 5 bases and J by 2 bases, with 1 base of the junction left unmatched. The CDR3 sequence: CASSHRGPGNTIYF. The CDR3 bases are TGTGCCAGCAGTCACAGGGGGCCTGGAAACACCATATATTTT. Combining the CDR3 with reference TRBV28 and TRBJ1-3 gives the whole variable domain DVKVTQSSRYLVKRTGEKVFLECVQDMDHENMFWYRQDPGLGLRLIYFSYDVKMKEKGDIPEGYSVSREKKERFSLILESASTNQTSMYLCASSHRGPGNTIYFGEGSWLTVV.